These T cell receptor beta chains were read from a single sample in a study of T cells after posttransplantation cyclophosphamide. Assay used: immunoSEQ multiplex PCR; TCRdb lists only in-frame clones, some missing. The sample holds 66,000 or so clones, about 94% seen once. Sequencing was performed on PBMCs. The receptor set was obtained from a woman in her twenties or thirties in good health and a related stem cell transplant donor. Each CDR3 is given with its conserved first and last residue. Each record gives: D gene, V gene, J gene, clone size, CDR3 protein, CDR3 DNA. A D gene is named only where the DNA matches it firmly. Only some rows state a clone size, as once, few, many or a class for expanded clones.

>NA|TRBV2|TRBJ2-7|NA
CASSASRFGYEQYF
TGTGCCAGCAGTGCCAGCCGATTTGGGTACGAGCAGTACTTC
>NA|TRBV9|TRBJ2-7|NA
CAKHNGTASSYEQYF
TGTGCCAAGCATAACGGAACAGCGAGCTCCTACGAGCAGTACTTC
>NA|TRBV19|TRBJ1-1|NA
CASSNSGNTEAFF
TGTGCCAGTAGTAATTCTGGAAACACTGAAGCTTTCTTT
>TRBD1|TRBV14|TRBJ1-5|NA
CASSRGTGLQHF
TGTGCCAGCAGCCGAGGGACAGGGCTCCAGCATTTT
>NA|TRBV10-3|TRBJ1-5|once
CAIRPGGLGQPQHF
TGTGCCATCAGGCCTGGGGGTCTAGGACAGCCCCAGCATTTT
>NA|TRBV6-5|TRBJ2-2|NA
CASSYSRSAGELFF
TGTGCCAGCAGTTACTCGAGGTCAGCCGGGGAGCTGTTTTTT
>NA|TRBV29-1|TRBJ1-2|NA
CSVGPGMLGYTF
TGCAGCGTGGGACCCGGCATGTTGGGCTACACCTTC
>NA|TRBV4-3|TRBJ2-3|NA
CASSQAGGFTDTQYF
TGCGCCAGCAGCCAAGCGGGGGGCTTCACAGATACGCAGTATTTT
>NA|TRBV10-3|TRBJ2-3|NA
CAISEGGGSTDTQYF
TGTGCCATCAGTGAGGGAGGGGGTAGCACAGATACGCAGTATTTT
>TRBD2|TRBV5-6|TRBJ2-7|NA
CASSLAGGAGAEQYF
TGTGCCAGCAGCTTGGCGGGAGGGGCTGGGGCCGAGCAGTACTTC
>TRBD2|TRBV5-1|TRBJ2-3|NA
CASSMGLAGGTDTQYF
TGCGCCAGCAGCATGGGACTAGCGGGGGGCACAGATACGCAGTATTTT
>NA|TRBV5-1|TRBJ1-2|NA
CASSPRSGGKDGYTF
TGCGCCAGCAGCCCAAGGTCGGGGGGCAAGGATGGCTACACCTTC
>TRBD2|TRBV2|TRBJ2-5|NA
CASSESSGRPETQYF
TGTGCCAGCAGTGAATCTAGCGGGAGGCCAGAGACCCAGTACTTC
>NA|TRBV11-1|TRBJ2-4|NA
CASSSPVDRSFLAKNIQYF
TGTGCCAGCAGCTCTCCCGTCGACAGGTCTTTTTTAGCCAAAAACATTCAGTACTTC
>NA|TRBV19|TRBJ1-2|NA
CASSGGPNYGYTF
TGTGCCAGTAGTGGAGGGCCTAACTATGGCTACACCTTC
>NA|TRBV7-2|TRBJ1-5|once
CASTQGPREPQHF
TGTGCCAGCACCCAGGGCCCGAGGGAACCCCAGCATTTT
>NA|TRBV30|TRBJ1-3|NA
CAWSLPGLVHF
TGTGCCTGGAGCCTTCCGGGACTGGTACATTTT
>TRBD2|TRBV7-3|TRBJ2-5|NA
CASSLRPTSGNQETQYF
TGTGCCAGCAGCTTAAGGCCCACTAGCGGGAACCAAGAGACCCAGTACTTC
>TRBD1|TRBV11-2|TRBJ1-1|NA
CASSSQGADTEAFF
TGTGCCAGCAGCTCACAGGGGGCGGACACTGAAGCTTTCTTT
>TRBD2|TRBV20-1|TRBJ2-5|once
CSARPGGTRYF
TGCAGTGCTAGACCCGGGGGGACCCGGTACTTC
>NA|TRBV7-9|TRBJ2-3|NA
CASPGAAPTDTQYF
TGTGCCAGCCCAGGGGCGGCACCCACAGATACGCAGTATTTT
>NA|TRBV15|TRBJ1-5|NA
CATSSHGTDNQPQHF
TGTGCCACCAGCAGTCACGGGACGGACAATCAGCCCCAGCATTTT
>NA|TRBV6-5|TRBJ1-2|NA
CASSSQGLGYTF
TGTGCCAGCAGTTCCCAGGGGCTTGGCTACACCTTC
>NA|TRBV6-1|TRBJ1-3|NA
CASSAQNLVVSGNTIYF
TGTGCCAGCAGTGCTCAGAATCTGGTTGTCTCTGGAAACACCATATATTTT